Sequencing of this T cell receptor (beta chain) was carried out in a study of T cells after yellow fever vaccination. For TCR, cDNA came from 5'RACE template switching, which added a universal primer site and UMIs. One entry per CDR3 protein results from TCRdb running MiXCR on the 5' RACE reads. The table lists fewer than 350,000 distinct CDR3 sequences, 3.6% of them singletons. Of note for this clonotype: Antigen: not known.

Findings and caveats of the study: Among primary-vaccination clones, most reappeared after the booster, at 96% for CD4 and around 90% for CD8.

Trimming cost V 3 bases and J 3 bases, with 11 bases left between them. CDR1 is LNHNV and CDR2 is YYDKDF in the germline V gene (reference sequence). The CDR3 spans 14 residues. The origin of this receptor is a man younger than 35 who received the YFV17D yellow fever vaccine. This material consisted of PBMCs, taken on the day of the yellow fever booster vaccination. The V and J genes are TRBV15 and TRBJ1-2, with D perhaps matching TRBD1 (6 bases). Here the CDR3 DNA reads TGTGCCACCAGCAGTACTCCAGGGGACTATGGCTACACCTTC. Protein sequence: CATSSTPGDYGYTF.